This T cell receptor (beta chain) was captured in a study of blood T cell repertoires in COVID-19. Overall study: Collection of acute and convalescent COVID-19 samples took place in the United States, Italy and Spain. The analysed material was cDNA or gDNA that came from T cells, B-cell-depleted T cells, or PBMCs.

This CDR3 comprises 16 residues. The V gene's germline CDR1 is MDHEN and CDR2 SYDVKM. V gave up 5 bases and J gave up 10 bases; unmatched junction bases: 14. Original methodology: Cell counts per sample came from amplifying reference gene primers. Using immunoSEQ multiplex PCR, the repertoire was profiled, and TCRdb retains in-frame clones only, with some absent. The DNA gave D and trimming, while V, J and clone size come from that table. This table holds about 310,000 clones, about 90% found once. The material sequenced was peripheral blood. The rearrangement uses TRBV28 and TRBJ1-2; 12 bases fit TRBD1. The source of this sequence is a woman aged 40-49 years with COVID-19, enrolled during active disease. CDR3 sequence reads: CASSPRDRGPFSSYTF. The CDR3 DNA is TGTGCCAGCAGTCCCCGGGACAGGGGGCCGTTTTCCTCCTACACCTTC.